These 3 T cell receptor beta chains originate from one sample sequenced in a study of beta chain features in type 1 diabetes. The study's findings and limits: Type 1 diabetes patients had TCRB CDR3s that were shorter (moderately but significantly so) in all four CD4+ subsets.

The isolated RNA, all of it, was reverse transcribed, so expressed TCRB transcripts were what got sequenced. Generated by immunoSEQ multiplex PCR, the TCRdb table keeps only in-frame clones and is missing some. The profile shows some 640,000 clones, roughly an eighth of them singletons. The antigens for these receptors are not known. Material for sequencing was naive CD4+ T cells from blood. These receptors came from a man between 18 and 35 years old with type 1 diabetes.

This chain uses TRBV5-6 with TRBJ1-5; D remains ambiguous. The CDR3 loop spans 17 amino acids. V lost 2 bases and J 2 bases, leaving 17 bases between the germline ends. Germline V gene sequence: CDR1 SGHDT, CDR2 YYEEEE. The chain's CDR3 is CASSFSVGLSRNQPQHF. The CDR3 DNA sequence: TGTGCCAGCAGCTTCAGCGTGGGCCTGTCCCGCAATCAGCCCCAGCATTTT.

This clone has only a few counts. The CDR3 region is CASEGADTQYF. Here the CDR3 DNA reads TGTGCCTCTGAGGGGGCAGATACGCAGTATTTT. The chain recombines TRBV30 with TRBJ2-3, with D perhaps TRBD1 (6 bases). The ends were cut back, 7 bases at V and 4 bases at J, with 9 bases in the middle. The length of the CDR3 is 11 residues. CDR1 and CDR2 (germline): GTSNPN, SVGIG (reference sequence).

The V gene is TRBV9, the J gene TRBJ2-6; D unresolved. V lost 0 bases and J 6 bases, leaving 13 bases between the germline ends. The CDR3 contains 16 residues. CDR1 is SGDLS and CDR2 is YYNGEE in the germline V gene. CDR3 sequence: CASSVAPQVLANVLTF. In DNA, the CDR3 is TGTGCCAGCAGCGTAGCTCCGCAGGTTCTGGCCAACGTCCTGACTTTC. The full variable domain, rest sourced from reference TRBV9 and TRBJ2-6, is DSGVTQTPKHLITATGQRVTLRCSPRSGDLSVYWYQQSLDQGLQFLIQYYNGEERAKGNILERFSAQQFPDLHSELNLSSLELGDSALYFCASSVAPQVLANVLTFGAGSRLTVL.